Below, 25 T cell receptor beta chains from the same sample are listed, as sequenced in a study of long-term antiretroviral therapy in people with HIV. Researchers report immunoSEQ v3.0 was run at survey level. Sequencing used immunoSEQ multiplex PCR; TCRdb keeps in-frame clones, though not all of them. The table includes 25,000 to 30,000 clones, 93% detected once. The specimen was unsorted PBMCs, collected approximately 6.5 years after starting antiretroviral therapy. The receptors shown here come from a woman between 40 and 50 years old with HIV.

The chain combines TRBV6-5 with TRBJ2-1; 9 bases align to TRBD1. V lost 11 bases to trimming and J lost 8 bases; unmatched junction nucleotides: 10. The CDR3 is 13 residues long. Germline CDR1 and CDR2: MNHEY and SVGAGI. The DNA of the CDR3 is TGTGCCGCCCGGGACAGGGTGCGTCATGAGCAGTTCTTC. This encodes CAARDRVRHEQFF.

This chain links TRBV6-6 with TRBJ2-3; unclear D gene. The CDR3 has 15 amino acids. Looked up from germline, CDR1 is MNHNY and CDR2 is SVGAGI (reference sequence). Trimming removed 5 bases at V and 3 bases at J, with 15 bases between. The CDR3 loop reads CASSLLLGSTDTQYF. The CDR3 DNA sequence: TGTGCCAGCAGTCTCCTGTTAGGGTCGACAGATACGCAGTATTTT.

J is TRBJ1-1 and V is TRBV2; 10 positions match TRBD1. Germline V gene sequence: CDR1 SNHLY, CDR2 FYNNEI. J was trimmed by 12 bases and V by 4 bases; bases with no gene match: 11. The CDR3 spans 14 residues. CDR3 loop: CASSVLTGGAGTFF. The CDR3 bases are TGTGCCAGCAGTGTCTTGACAGGGGGCGCGGGGACTTTCTTT.

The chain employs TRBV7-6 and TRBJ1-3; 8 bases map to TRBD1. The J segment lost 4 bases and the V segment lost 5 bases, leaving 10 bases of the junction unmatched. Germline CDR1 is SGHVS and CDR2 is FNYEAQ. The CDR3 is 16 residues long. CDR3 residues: CASSQNPTGAGNTIYF. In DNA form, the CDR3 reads TGTGCCAGCAGCCAAAATCCGACAGGGGCAGGAAACACCATATATTTT.

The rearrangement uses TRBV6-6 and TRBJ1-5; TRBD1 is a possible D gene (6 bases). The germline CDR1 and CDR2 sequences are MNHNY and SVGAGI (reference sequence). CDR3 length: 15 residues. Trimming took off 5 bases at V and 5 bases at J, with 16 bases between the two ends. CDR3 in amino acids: CASSPGTPSHQPQHF. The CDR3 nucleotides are TGTGCCAGCAGTCCCGGGACACCGAGCCATCAGCCCCAGCATTTT.

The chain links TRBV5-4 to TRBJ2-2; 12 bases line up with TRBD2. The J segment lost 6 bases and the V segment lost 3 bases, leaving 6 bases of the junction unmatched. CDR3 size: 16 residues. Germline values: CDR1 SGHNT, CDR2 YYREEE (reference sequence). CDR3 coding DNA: TGTGCCAGCAGCTCATGGACTAGCGGGGTGGCCGGGGAGCTGTTTTTT. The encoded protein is CASSSWTSGVAGELFF.

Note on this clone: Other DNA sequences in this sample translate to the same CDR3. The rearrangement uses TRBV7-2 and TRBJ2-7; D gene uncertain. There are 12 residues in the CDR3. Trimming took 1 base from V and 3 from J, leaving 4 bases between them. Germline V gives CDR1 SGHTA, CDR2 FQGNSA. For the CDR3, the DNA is TGTGCCAGCAGCTTAGGATACTACGAGCAGTACTTC. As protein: CASSLGYYEQYF.

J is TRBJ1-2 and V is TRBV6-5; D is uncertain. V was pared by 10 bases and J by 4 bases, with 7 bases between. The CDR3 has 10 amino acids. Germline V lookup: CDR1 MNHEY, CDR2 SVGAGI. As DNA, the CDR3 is TGTGCCACCCAGGTCTATGGCTACACCTTC. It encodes CATQVYGYTF.

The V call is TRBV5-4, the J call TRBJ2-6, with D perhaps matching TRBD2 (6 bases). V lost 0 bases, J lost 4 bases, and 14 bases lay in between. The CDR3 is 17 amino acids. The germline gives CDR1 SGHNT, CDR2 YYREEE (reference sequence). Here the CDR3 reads CASSLVADPLGANVLTF. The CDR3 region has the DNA TGTGCCAGCAGCTTGGTAGCGGACCCCCTGGGGGCCAACGTCCTGACTTTC.

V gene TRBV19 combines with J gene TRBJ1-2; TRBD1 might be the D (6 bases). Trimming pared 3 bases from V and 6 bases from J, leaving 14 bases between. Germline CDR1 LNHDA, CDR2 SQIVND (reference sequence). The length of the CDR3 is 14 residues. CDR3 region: CASSITQGGHGYTF. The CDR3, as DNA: TGTGCCAGTAGTATCACACAGGGAGGCCATGGCTACACCTTC.

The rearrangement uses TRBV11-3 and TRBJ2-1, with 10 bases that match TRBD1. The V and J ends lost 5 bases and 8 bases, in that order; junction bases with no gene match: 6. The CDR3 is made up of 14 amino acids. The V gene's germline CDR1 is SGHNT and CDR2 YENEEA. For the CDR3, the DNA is TGTGCCAGCAGCCCAGGGACAGGGGACCATGAGCAGTTCTTC. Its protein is CASSPGTGDHEQFF.

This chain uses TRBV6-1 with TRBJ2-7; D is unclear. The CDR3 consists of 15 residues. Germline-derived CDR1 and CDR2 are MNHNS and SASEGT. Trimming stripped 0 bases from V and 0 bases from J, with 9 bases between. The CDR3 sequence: CASSEASAASYEQYF. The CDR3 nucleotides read TGTGCCAGCAGTGAAGCGTCGGCAGCCTCCTACGAGCAGTACTTC.

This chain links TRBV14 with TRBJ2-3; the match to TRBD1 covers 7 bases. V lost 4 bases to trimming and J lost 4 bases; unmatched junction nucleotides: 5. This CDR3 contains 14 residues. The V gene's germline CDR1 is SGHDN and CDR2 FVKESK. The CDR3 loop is CASSPLTGADTQYF. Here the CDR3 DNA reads TGTGCCAGCAGCCCGTTAACAGGGGCAGATACGCAGTATTTT.

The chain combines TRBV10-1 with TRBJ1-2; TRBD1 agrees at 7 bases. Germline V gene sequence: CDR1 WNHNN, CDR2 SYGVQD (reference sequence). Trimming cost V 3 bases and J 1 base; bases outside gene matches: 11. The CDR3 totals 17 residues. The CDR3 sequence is CASSDGGMDRSNYGYTF. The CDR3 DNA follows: TGCGCCAGCAGTGATGGGGGGATGGACAGGAGTAACTATGGCTACACCTTC.

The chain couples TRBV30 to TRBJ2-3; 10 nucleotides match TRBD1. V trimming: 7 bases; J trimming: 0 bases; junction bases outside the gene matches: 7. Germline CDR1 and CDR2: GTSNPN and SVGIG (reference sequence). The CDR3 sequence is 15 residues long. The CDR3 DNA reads TGTGCCTTAGACAGGGGGCGATTAAGCACAGATACGCAGTATTTT. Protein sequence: CALDRGRLSTDTQYF.

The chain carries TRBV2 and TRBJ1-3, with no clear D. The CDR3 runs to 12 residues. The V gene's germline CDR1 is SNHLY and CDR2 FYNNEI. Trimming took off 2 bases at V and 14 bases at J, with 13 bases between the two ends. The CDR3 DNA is TGTGCCAGCAGTGAACAGATCTCGCTTTTATATTTT. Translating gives CASSEQISLLYF.

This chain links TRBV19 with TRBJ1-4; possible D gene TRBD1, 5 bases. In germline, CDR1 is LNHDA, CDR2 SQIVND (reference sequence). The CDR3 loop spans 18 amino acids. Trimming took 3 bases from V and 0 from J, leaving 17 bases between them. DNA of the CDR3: TGTGCCAGTAGTATTTCAGGGTGGAGGGAAACAACTAATGAAAAACTGTTTTTT. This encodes CASSISGWRETTNEKLFF. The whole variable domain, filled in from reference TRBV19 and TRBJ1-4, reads DGGITQSPKYLFRKEGQNVTLSCEQNLNHDAMYWYRQDPGQGLRLIYYSQIVNDFQKGDIAEGYSVSREKKESFPLTVTSAQKNPTAFYLCASSISGWRETTNEKLFFGSGTQLSVL.

The CDR3 nucleotides are TGTGCCAGCTCACAATCCACGGGGACAGGAGGTGGCTACACCTTC. It codes for CASSQSTGTGGGYTF. This chain uses TRBV18 with TRBJ1-2, with 8 bases lining up with TRBD1. V was clipped by 4 bases and J by 7 bases; unmatched bases: 11. Per germline, CDR1 KGHSH and CDR2 LQKENI. The CDR3 is 15 amino acids.

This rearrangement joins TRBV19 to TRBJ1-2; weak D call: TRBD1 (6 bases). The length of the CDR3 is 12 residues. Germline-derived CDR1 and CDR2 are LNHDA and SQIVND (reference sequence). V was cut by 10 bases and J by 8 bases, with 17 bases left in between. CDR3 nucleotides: TGTGCCACTGGCGGGGGCAGGGTCGGCTACACCTTC. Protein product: CATGGGRVGYTF.

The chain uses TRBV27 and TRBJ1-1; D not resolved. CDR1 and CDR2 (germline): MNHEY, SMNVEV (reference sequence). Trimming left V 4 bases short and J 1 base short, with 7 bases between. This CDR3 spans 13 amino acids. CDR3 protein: CASSSVGNTEAFF. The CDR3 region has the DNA TGTGCCAGCAGTTCCGTGGGGAACACTGAAGCTTTCTTT.

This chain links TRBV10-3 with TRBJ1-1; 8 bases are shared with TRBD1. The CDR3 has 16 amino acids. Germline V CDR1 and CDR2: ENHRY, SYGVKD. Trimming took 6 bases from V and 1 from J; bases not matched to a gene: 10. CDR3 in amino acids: CAIRKGQGTGNTEAFF. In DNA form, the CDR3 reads TGTGCCATCAGAAAAGGACAGGGAACTGGGAACACTGAAGCTTTCTTT.

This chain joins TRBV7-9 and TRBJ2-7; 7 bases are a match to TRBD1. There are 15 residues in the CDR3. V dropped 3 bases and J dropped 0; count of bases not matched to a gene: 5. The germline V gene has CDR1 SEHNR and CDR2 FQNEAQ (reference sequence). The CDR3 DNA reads TGTGCCAGCAGCTTCAGGGACAGCCCCTCCTACGAGCAGTACTTC. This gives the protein CASSFRDSPSYEQYF.

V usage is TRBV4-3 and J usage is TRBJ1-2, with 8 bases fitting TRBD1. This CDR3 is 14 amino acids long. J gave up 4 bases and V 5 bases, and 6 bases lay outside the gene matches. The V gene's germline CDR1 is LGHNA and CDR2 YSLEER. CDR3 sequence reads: CASSATGGSYGYTF. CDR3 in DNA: TGCGCCAGCAGCGCTACAGGGGGAAGCTATGGCTACACCTTC.

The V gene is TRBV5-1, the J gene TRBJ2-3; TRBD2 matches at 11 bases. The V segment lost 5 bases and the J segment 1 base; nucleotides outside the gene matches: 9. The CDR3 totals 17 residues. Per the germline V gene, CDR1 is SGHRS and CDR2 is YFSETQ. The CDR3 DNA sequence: TGCGCCAGCAGACCCTTAGCGGGGGGGCGGGGCACAGATACGCAGTATTTT. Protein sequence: CASRPLAGGRGTDTQYF.

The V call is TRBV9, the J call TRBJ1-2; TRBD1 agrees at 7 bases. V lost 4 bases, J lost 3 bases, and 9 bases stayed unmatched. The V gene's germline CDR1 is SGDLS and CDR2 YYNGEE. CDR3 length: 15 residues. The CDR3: CASSTNDRDYYGYTF. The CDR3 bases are TGTGCCAGCAGCACGAACGACAGGGACTACTATGGCTACACCTTC. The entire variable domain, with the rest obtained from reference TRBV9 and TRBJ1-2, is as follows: DSGVTQTPKHLITATGQRVTLRCSPRSGDLSVYWYQQSLDQGLQFLIQYYNGEERAKGNILERFSAQQFPDLHSELNLSSLELGDSALYFCASSTNDRDYYGYTFGSGTRLTVV.